This passage covers 19 T cell receptor beta chains from one sample sequenced in a study of CD8 T cells in Susac syndrome. When the RNA was reverse transcribed, random hexamers were used with an input of roughly 0.45 to 1 ug. Using its own MiXCR run on the immunoSEQ multiplex PCR reads, TCRdb lists one record per CDR3 protein. The sample yields 110,000 to 150,000 distinct CDR3 sequences, around 95% seen once. The specimen sequenced was CD4+ T cells from PBMCs. The receptor set was obtained from a human donor with Susac syndrome.

This rearrangement joins TRBV14 to TRBJ1-3; TRBD1 matches 7 bases. The ends lost 4 bases at V and 0 bases at J; junction bases unmatched: 6. Germline assignment: CDR1 SGHDN and CDR2 FVKESK. CDR3 length: 16 residues. The CDR3 sequence is CASSPWTGHSGNTIYF. The CDR3 coding sequence is TGTGCCAGCAGCCCCTGGACAGGTCACTCTGGAAACACCATATATTTT.

The chain carries TRBV2 and TRBJ1-1; a weak D match, TRBD1 (5 bases). V lost 11 bases and J lost 2, with 15 bases in between. The CDR3 spans 13 residues. Germline V gene data show CDR1 as SNHLY and CDR2 as FYNNEI. The CDR3 reads CAVKGDFNTEAFF. The CDR3 bases are TGTGCCGTAAAAGGGGACTTTAACACTGAAGCTTTCTTT.

In this sample, this clonotype turned up once. V is TRBV29-1 and J is TRBJ2-1; D possibly matches TRBD1 or TRBD2 (6 bases each). The CDR3 is 11 amino acids. Germline values: CDR1 SQVTM, CDR2 ANQGSEA. CDR3 sequence reads: CSLRGAHEQFF. Here the CDR3 DNA reads TGCAGTTTAAGGGGGGCGCATGAGCAGTTCTTC.

This clonotype occurred once. This chain links TRBV10-3 with TRBJ2-7, with TRBD1 identical over 9 bases. The CDR3 is made up of 14 amino acids. Germline CDR1 and CDR2: ENHRY and SYGVKD. J was trimmed by 1 base and V by 6 bases; bases with no gene match: 4. CDR3 loop: CAISSGQGSYEQYF. The CDR3 DNA sequence: TGTGCCATCAGCAGTGGACAGGGGTCCTACGAGCAGTACTTC.

Written as DNA, the CDR3 is TGCAGTGCTCCGGTGGATCTGGCCATGAACACTGAAGCTTTCTTT. Its translation: CSAPVDLAMNTEAFF. V and J are TRBV20-1 and TRBJ1-1; D is ambiguous. The CDR3 loop spans 15 amino acids. Trimming took off 5 bases at V and 0 bases at J, with 16 bases between the two ends. CDR1 is DFQATT, CDR2 SNEGSKA, per germline (reference sequence).

V and J are TRBV4-1 and TRBJ2-7; weak D call: TRBD2 (5 bases). The V gene's germline CDR1 is MGHRA and CDR2 YSYEKL. The CDR3 sequence is 14 residues long. Trimming cost V 0 bases and J 3 bases, with 9 bases left between them. In DNA, the CDR3 is TGCGCCAGCAGCCAAGAGGTGGGAGTCTACGAGCAGTACTTC. This translates into CASSQEVGVYEQYF.

V gene TRBV25-1 combines with J gene TRBJ1-2; TRBD1 agrees at 7 bases. After removal of 8 bases from V and 2 bases from J, the junction contained 2 bases not matched to a gene. The CDR3 contains 12 residues. Germline CDR1 MGHDK, CDR2 SYGVNS. CDR3 sequence (DNA): TGTGCCAGCCAGGACAGGAACTATGGCTACACCTTC. Protein product: CASQDRNYGYTF.

The J gene is TRBJ2-7, the V gene TRBV5-1; the D gene could be TRBD1 or TRBD2 (5 bases each). Deletions cut 7 bases from V and 3 bases from J, with 11 bases between. CDR3 length: 12 amino acids. Germline CDR1 is SGHRS and CDR2 is YFSETQ. Written as DNA, the CDR3 is TGCGCCAGCCGACGGGACCTCTACGAGCAGTACTTC. Its protein is CASRRDLYEQYF.

V gene TRBV15 combines with J gene TRBJ2-5; 7 bases line up with TRBD2. V lost 3 bases and J lost 5; bases outside the gene matches: 12. Germline loops: CDR1 LNHNV, CDR2 YYDKDF (reference sequence). The CDR3 extends over 16 amino acids. The CDR3: CATSSSAGGGYETQYF. The CDR3 DNA reads as TGTGCCACCAGCAGCTCGGCTGGGGGGGGATACGAGACCCAGTACTTC.

This sequence joins TRBV9 and TRBJ2-2; D is uncertain. V lost 0 bases, J lost 6 bases, and 6 bases lay in between. The CDR3 totals 13 residues. From germline, CDR1 is SGDLS and CDR2 YYNGEE. CDR3 nucleotides: TGTGCCAGCAGCGTAGAGATCTCCGGGGAGCTGTTTTTT. This translates into CASSVEISGELFF.

The chain links TRBV28 to TRBJ2-3, with 12 nucleotides matching TRBD2. Germline loops: CDR1 MDHEN, CDR2 SYDVKM. With 9 bases clipped from V and 2 bases from J, the junction kept 6 bases outside the gene matches. This CDR3 has 15 residues. The CDR3 sequence: CASNGLAGHTDTQYF. For the CDR3, the DNA is TGTGCCAGTAATGGACTAGCGGGGCACACAGATACGCAGTATTTT.

This clonotype was found once. This chain connects TRBV6-4 to TRBJ2-4; D gene ambiguous. The germline V gene has CDR1 MRHNA and CDR2 SNTAGT. With 2 bases removed from V and 0 bases from J, the gap between germline ends came to 11 bases. This CDR3 is built from 16 residues. The CDR3 here is CASSDQEKLAKNIQYF. In nucleotides, the CDR3 is TGTGCCAGCAGTGACCAGGAGAAACTAGCCAAAAACATTCAGTACTTC.

The gene calls are TRBV7-9 and TRBJ2-5; TRBD2 agrees at 10 bases. This CDR3 region has 16 residues. Trimming at V came to 5 bases and at J to 1 base, leaving 7 bases not matched to a gene. CDR1 is SEHNR and CDR2 is FQNEAQ in the germline V gene (reference sequence). The DNA for the CDR3 is TGTGCCAGCAGCCCTAGGACTAGCGGTCGCCAAGAGACCCAGTACTTC. It encodes CASSPRTSGRQETQYF.

The chain links TRBV20-1 to TRBJ2-3; tentatively, D is TRBD2 (5 bases). CDR3 size: 14 residues. Germline CDR1 is DFQATT and CDR2 is SNEGSKA (reference sequence). Between the trimmed V and J ends, which lost 3 bases and 2 bases, there was a span of 12 bases. The CDR3 sequence is CSASLQRFTDTQYF. The CDR3 bases are TGCAGTGCTAGTCTTCAGCGGTTCACAGATACGCAGTATTTT.

This sequence joins TRBV14 and TRBJ2-5; D may correspond to TRBD1 or TRBD2 (5 bases each). Looked up from germline, CDR1 is SGHDN and CDR2 is FVKESK. CDR3 length: 14 residues. V was shortened by 2 bases and J by 5 bases, with 12 bases between the two germline ends. CDR3 loop: CASSQPGALETQYF. CDR3 nucleotides: TGTGCCAGCAGCCAACCCGGGGCCCTGGAGACCCAGTACTTC.

V usage is TRBV11-2 and J usage is TRBJ2-1; TRBD1 or TRBD2 may be the D gene (5 bases each). This CDR3 is built from 14 residues. The V end lost 0 bases, the J end lost 9 bases, and 12 bases lay between the germline ends. CDR1 is SGHAT, CDR2 FQNNGV, per germline. Here the CDR3 reads CASSLDNIGAEQFF. DNA for the CDR3: TGTGCCAGCAGCTTAGATAACATCGGGGCTGAGCAGTTCTTC.

The chain uses TRBV20-1 and TRBJ2-2; D is possibly TRBD1 (6 bases). V was clipped by 2 bases and J by 7 bases, with 8 bases between them. From germline, CDR1 is DFQATT and CDR2 SNEGSKA (reference sequence). The CDR3 runs to 12 residues. The CDR3 sequence is CSARKGHGELFF. The CDR3 DNA sequence: TGCAGTGCTAGAAAGGGACACGGGGAGCTGTTTTTT.

The J gene is TRBJ2-6, the V gene TRBV20-1; D may be TRBD2 (5 bases). The CDR3 length is 18 residues. Trimming took 3 bases from V and 0 from J, leaving 18 bases between them. The germline gives CDR1 DFQATT, CDR2 SNEGSKA (reference sequence). CDR3: CSARGQPSKGSGANVLTF. DNA for the CDR3: TGCAGTGCTAGGGGTCAGCCTAGCAAAGGCTCTGGGGCCAACGTCCTGACTTTC.

This chain joins TRBV7-2 and TRBJ2-7, with 10 bases identical to TRBD2. There are 15 residues in the CDR3. The junction had 4 bases not matched to a gene; V was cut back by 0 bases and J by 5 bases. Looked up from germline, CDR1 is SGHTA and CDR2 is FQGNSA. CDR3 sequence: CASSLASSGGNEQYF. CDR3 nucleotides: TGTGCCAGCAGCTTAGCGTCTAGCGGGGGAAACGAGCAGTACTTC.